One and the same sample provided the 20 T cell receptor beta chains below, sequenced in a study of OX40 agonist ivuxolimab in advanced cancers. Sequencing used immunoSEQ multiplex PCR; TCRdb keeps in-frame clones, though not all of them. Of roughly 75,000 clones listed, around 86% were seen once; the top ten hold 5.5% to 6.5%. The specimen comprised CD4+ or CD8+ T cells sorted from blood, sampled in a trial of the OX40 agonist ivuxolimab. These receptors were collected from an adult with an advanced solid tumor such as melanoma, head and neck, liver or kidney cancer.

This chain links TRBV28 with TRBJ1-1; tentative D call: TRBD1 (6 bases). The CDR3 covers 14 residues. In germline, CDR1 is MDHEN, CDR2 SYDVKM. Trimming removed 6 bases at V and 4 bases at J, with 15 bases between. CDR3 in amino acids: CASRLQGRSTEAFF. CDR3 nucleotide sequence: TGTGCCAGCAGACTACAGGGTCGGAGCACTGAAGCTTTCTTT. Using reference TRBV28 and TRBJ1-1 for the parts outside the CDR3, the full variable domain is DVKVTQSSRYLVKRTGEKVFLECVQDMDHENMFWYRQDPGLGLRLIYFSYDVKMKEKGDIPEGYSVSREKKERFSLILESASTNQTSMYLCASRLQGRSTEAFFGQGTRLTVV.

The count of this clone is one. The rearrangement uses TRBV19 and TRBJ1-1; D perhaps matches TRBD1 (5 bases). V was cut by 9 bases and J by 0 bases, with 17 bases left in between. This CDR3 region has 15 residues. Germline V CDR1 and CDR2: LNHDA, SQIVND (reference sequence). The CDR3: CASQVTDYMNTEAFF. The CDR3 bases are TGTGCCAGCCAGGTGACAGATTATATGAACACTGAAGCTTTCTTT.

The gene calls are TRBV28 and TRBJ2-2; TRBD1 aligns across 8 bases. This CDR3 region has 17 residues. V dropped 4 bases and J dropped 0; count of bases not matched to a gene: 7. Per the germline V gene, CDR1 is MDHEN and CDR2 is SYDVKM. CDR3: CASSWDRLGANTGELFF. As DNA, the CDR3 is TGTGCCAGCAGTTGGGACAGGTTGGGCGCGAACACCGGGGAGCTGTTTTTT.

The rearrangement joins TRBV6-6 to TRBJ2-1, with TRBD1 matching over 11 bases. The CDR3 is 15 residues long. V lost 7 bases, J lost 8 bases, and 10 bases stayed unmatched. The germline V gene has CDR1 MNHNY and CDR2 SVGAGI (reference sequence). The CDR3 reads CASTGRGQGGDEQFF. The CDR3 region has the DNA TGTGCCAGCACCGGACGGGGACAGGGGGGAGATGAGCAGTTCTTC.

The genes are TRBV9 and TRBJ1-2; the match to TRBD1 covers 12 bases. CDR3 length: 15 residues. V dropped 3 bases and J dropped 8; count of bases not matched to a gene: 8. Germline V lookup: CDR1 SGDLS, CDR2 YYNGEE. CDR3 sequence reads: CASSETSGTGGGYTF. The CDR3, as DNA: TGTGCCAGCAGCGAGACTTCCGGGACAGGGGGCGGCTACACCTTC.

The gene calls are TRBV19 and TRBJ1-2, with 7 bases matching TRBD1. CDR1 and CDR2 (germline): LNHDA, SQIVND (reference sequence). V was pared by 8 bases and J by 5 bases, with 8 bases of the junction left unmatched. This CDR3 region has 13 residues. Written as DNA, the CDR3 is TGTGCCAGTGGTCGACAGGGACCTTATGGCTACACCTTC. This encodes CASGRQGPYGYTF.

The chain employs TRBV30 and TRBJ1-6; D unresolved. CDR3 length: 16 amino acids. Per the germline V gene, CDR1 is GTSNPN and CDR2 is SVGIG (reference sequence). Between the trimmed V and J ends, which lost 0 bases and 6 bases, there was a span of 15 bases. The CDR3 DNA reads TGTGCCTGGAGTGTACCAGGTCTCCGGTCTAATTCACCCCTCCACTTT. Amino acid sequence: CAWSVPGLRSNSPLHF.

The CDR3 region has the DNA TGTGCCAGCAGTGTTGGGACCGCCGATTATAGCAATCAGCCCCAGCATTTT. Protein sequence: CASSVGTADYSNQPQHF. The chain is built from TRBV6-1 and TRBJ1-5; tentative D call: TRBD1 (5 bases). Per the germline V gene, CDR1 is MNHNS and CDR2 is SASEGT. The CDR3 has 17 residues. V lost 4 bases to trimming and J lost 0 bases, with 16 bases between them.

This sequence joins TRBV7-2 and TRBJ2-2; tentative D call: TRBD1 (6 bases). With 4 bases removed from V and 6 bases from J, the gap between germline ends came to 9 bases. The CDR3 runs 13 residues. Germline V lookup: CDR1 SGHTA, CDR2 FQGNSA. CDR3 loop: CASSYRVAGELFF. CDR3 DNA: TGTGCCAGCAGCTACAGGGTTGCCGGGGAGCTGTTTTTT.

The CDR3 spells CASRSGGRNTGELFF. Here the CDR3 DNA reads TGCGCCAGCAGATCGGGGGGTCGAAACACCGGGGAGCTGTTTTTT. The chain couples TRBV10-1 to TRBJ2-2; 7 bases are shared with TRBD2. Germline V CDR1 and CDR2: WNHNN, SYGVQD (reference sequence). The CDR3 sequence is 15 residues long. V lost 6 bases and J lost 2; bases outside the gene matches: 6.

This clone was observed a handful of times. The rearrangement uses TRBV27 and TRBJ2-7; D is ambiguous. The CDR3 runs 12 residues. The V gene's germline CDR1 is MNHEY and CDR2 SMNVEV (reference sequence). CDR3: CASGRRSYEQYF. CDR3 bases: TGTGCATCCGGCCGTCGCTCCTACGAGCAGTACTTC.

This chain connects TRBV7-3 to TRBJ1-2; D ambiguous. Germline V gene lookup returns CDR1 SGHTA and CDR2 FQGTGA. V was shortened by 5 bases and J by 5 bases, with 12 bases between the two germline ends. This CDR3 spans 13 amino acids. The CDR3 protein is CASSPDGGYGYTF. CDR3 bases: TGTGCCAGCAGCCCGGACGGAGGGTATGGCTACACCTTC.

This chain joins TRBV5-4 and TRBJ2-2, with TRBD2 as a possible D gene (5 bases). V was shortened by 0 bases and J by 8 bases, with 8 bases between the two germline ends. CDR1 is SGHNT and CDR2 is YYREEE in the germline V gene (reference sequence). The CDR3 runs 13 residues. The CDR3 sequence is CASSLAGGGELFF. CDR3 sequence (DNA): TGTGCCAGCAGCTTGGCGGGCGGGGGGGAGCTGTTTTTT. Based on the CDR3 plus reference TRBV5-4 and TRBJ2-2, the full variable domain is ETGVTQSPTHLIKTRGQQVTLRCSSQSGHNTVSWYQQALGQGPQFIFQYYREEENGRGNFPPRFSGLQFPNYSSELNVNALELDDSALYLCASSLAGGGELFFGEGSRLTVL.

This chain connects TRBV28 to TRBJ1-1; D unclear. CDR3 size: 16 residues. V lost 7 bases and J lost 0, with 18 bases in between. Germline-derived CDR1 and CDR2 are MDHEN and SYDVKM. The CDR3 DNA reads TGTGCCAGCAACACCCACAGCGGATCTATGAACACTGAAGCTTTCTTT. Amino acids: CASNTHSGSMNTEAFF.

The genes are TRBV28 and TRBJ1-3; D not resolved. Trimming removed 6 bases at V and 1 base at J, with 13 bases between. Per the germline V gene, CDR1 is MDHEN and CDR2 is SYDVKM. The CDR3 is 15 amino acids. DNA for the CDR3: TGTGCCAGCAGCCAGACACAAGTTTCTGGAAACACCATATATTTT. Translation: CASSQTQVSGNTIYF.

V usage is TRBV6-5 and J usage is TRBJ1-1; D not certain. With 2 bases removed from V and 10 bases from J, the gap between germline ends came to 8 bases. Germline V gene data show CDR1 as MNHEY and CDR2 as SVGAGI. The CDR3 runs to 11 residues. In nucleotides, the CDR3 is TGTGCCAGCAGTTACAAGGACCGAGCTTTCTTT. Translating gives CASSYKDRAFF.

The V and J genes are TRBV29-1 and TRBJ2-7; 7 nucleotides agree with TRBD1. With V trimmed by 6 bases and J by 0 bases, 2 bases remained unmatched. This CDR3 contains 12 residues. Germline V lookup: CDR1 SQVTM, CDR2 ANQGSEA. As DNA, the CDR3 is TGCAGCGTCGGGACAGTCTCCTACGAGCAGTACTTC. Protein: CSVGTVSYEQYF.

V gene TRBV5-1 combines with J gene TRBJ2-7, with D possibly matching TRBD1 (6 bases). This CDR3 is built from 16 residues. Germline V gene sequence: CDR1 SGHRS, CDR2 YFSETQ. The V end lost 0 bases, the J end lost 5 bases, and 18 bases lay between the germline ends. The CDR3 sequence is CASSLGISQGLHEQYF. CDR3 sequence (DNA): TGCGCCAGCAGCTTGGGTATCTCCCAGGGGCTCCACGAGCAGTACTTC. The variable domain in full, completed from reference TRBV5-1 and TRBJ2-7, reads KAGVTQTPRYLIKTRGQQVTLSCSPISGHRSVSWYQQTPGQGLQFLFEYFSETQRNKGNFPGRFSGRQFSNSRSEMNVSTLELGDSALYLCASSLGISQGLHEQYFGPGTRLTVT.

This sequence joins TRBV28 and TRBJ2-1; TRBD2 matches at 7 bases. V shed 7 bases, J shed 7 bases, and the junction held 7 bases outside the gene matches. This CDR3 comprises 13 residues. From germline, CDR1 is MDHEN and CDR2 SYDVKM. The CDR3 DNA sequence: TGTGCCAGCAACTGGGGGGGGAGGAATGAGCAGTTCTTC. This codes for CASNWGGRNEQFF.

This clone has a single count. The chain joins TRBV7-3 to TRBJ1-2; TRBD1 agrees at 8 bases. Germline V CDR1 and CDR2: SGHTA, FQGTGA. V dropped 1 base and J dropped 5; count of bases not matched to a gene: 0. CDR3 length: 13 residues. The CDR3 bases are TGTGCCAGCAGCTTAAGACAGGGGTATGGCTACACCTTC. This sequence encodes CASSLRQGYGYTF.